These 24 T cell receptor beta chains were all obtained from the same sample, sequenced in a study of blood T cell repertoires in COVID-19. Clones were read by immunoSEQ multiplex PCR, and TCRdb kept only the in-frame ones, dropping some. The table lists 270,000 or so clones, less than 85% of them singletons. The material sequenced was peripheral blood. Receptors originate from a woman aged 18-29 years with acute or convalescent COVID-19.

The chain employs TRBV24-1 and TRBJ2-1; 14 nucleotides align to TRBD2. The CDR3 is made up of 17 amino acids. Germline V CDR1 and CDR2: KGHDR, SFDVKD. The V gene end was trimmed by 5 bases and the J gene end by 1 base; junction bases not matched to a gene: 3. This chain's CDR3 is CATSGTSGRPSYNEQFF. CDR3 in DNA: TGTGCCACCAGTGGGACTAGCGGGAGGCCGTCCTACAATGAGCAGTTCTTC.

This chain uses TRBV7-2 with TRBJ1-2; maybe TRBD1 (6 bases). Between the trimmed V and J ends, which lost 1 base and 1 base, there was a span of 10 bases. Germline V gene sequence: CDR1 SGHTA, CDR2 FQGNSA. The CDR3 has 15 residues. CDR3 loop: CASSLDRQVNYGYTF. In DNA, the CDR3 is TGTGCCAGCAGCTTAGACCGACAGGTTAACTATGGCTACACCTTC.

The chain is built from TRBV29-1 and TRBJ2-7; a possible D gene is TRBD2 (5 bases). CDR3 length equals 13 residues. Trimming left V 2 bases short and J 0 bases short, with 8 bases between. The germline V gene has CDR1 SQVTM and CDR2 ANQGSEA. The CDR3 DNA is TGCAGCGTTGAACAAGCGGACTCCTACGAGCAGTACTTC. Protein sequence: CSVEQADSYEQYF.

The J gene is TRBJ2-1, the V gene TRBV6-2 or TRBV6-3; TRBD1 matches 9 bases. The CDR3 is made up of 14 amino acids. Trimming removed 6 bases from V and 6 bases from J; junction bases left unmatched: 6. Germline values: CDR1 MNHEY, CDR2 SVGEGT. In DNA, the CDR3 is TGTGCCAGCAGCCCCGGGACAGGGACCAATGAGCAGTTCTTC. Protein product: CASSPGTGTNEQFF.

This clone was detected only once. This chain connects TRBV7-9 to TRBJ1-1; D is ambiguous. Germline loops: CDR1 SEHNR, CDR2 FQNEAQ (reference sequence). Trimming shortened V by 5 bases and J by 2 bases, and 12 bases separated the two germline ends. The CDR3 runs to 14 residues. The CDR3 loop is CASSPPGTNTEAFF. The CDR3, as DNA: TGTGCCAGCAGCCCCCCGGGAACAAACACTGAAGCTTTCTTT.

In this sample, this clone turned up a few times. The V gene is TRBV2, the J gene TRBJ1-1, with D perhaps TRBD1 (6 bases). Trimming took off 7 bases at V and 0 bases at J, with 15 bases between the two ends. Per germline, CDR1 SNHLY and CDR2 FYNNEI. This CDR3 has 15 amino acids. CDR3 sequence (DNA): TGTGCCAGCATCCCAGGGACACACATGAACACTGAAGCTTTCTTT. It encodes CASIPGTHMNTEAFF.

The rearrangement links TRBV18 to TRBJ2-3, with 11 nucleotides matching TRBD1. V was pared by 4 bases and J by 1 base, with 7 bases of the junction left unmatched. CDR3 length equals 17 residues. CDR1 is KGHSH, CDR2 LQKENI, per germline. The CDR3 spells CASSLRTGGGGTDTQYF. The CDR3 DNA reads TGTGCCAGCTCACTCCGGACAGGGGGCGGGGGCACAGATACGCAGTATTTT.

With regard to this clone: A junction end diverges from the germline sequence, so it may reflect a read error. The chain carries TRBV2 and TRBJ2-2; 8 bases are a match to TRBD2. The CDR3 is 16 amino acids. The V gene's germline CDR1 is SNHLY and CDR2 FYNNEI. CDR3 residues: CASSRSGSWNPGELFF. The CDR3 DNA is TGTGCCAGCAGTCGAAGCGGGAGCTGGAACCCCGGGGAGCTGTTTTTT. Full variable domain (outside the CDR3, taken from reference TRBV2 and TRBJ2-2): EPEVTQTPSHQVTQMGQEVILRCVPISNHLYFYWYRQILGQKVEFLVSFYNNEISEKSEIFDDQFSVERPDGSNFTLKIRSTKLEDSAMYFCASSRSGSWNPGELFFGEGSRLTVL.

The chain combines TRBV29-1 with TRBJ2-1, with TRBD2 matching 13 bases. V lost 7 bases, J lost 4 bases, and 16 bases stayed unmatched. This CDR3 region has 18 residues. Looked up from germline, CDR1 is SQVTM and CDR2 is ANQGSEA. The CDR3 DNA reads as TGCAGCGCTGAGGGGACTAGCGGGATTGGTTTCGTTTACAATGAGCAGTTCTTC. The encoded protein is CSAEGTSGIGFVYNEQFF.

The V call is TRBV5-6, the J call TRBJ2-3; 10 nucleotides agree with TRBD2. This CDR3 has 16 amino acids. The germline V gene has CDR1 SGHDT and CDR2 YYEEEE. J lost 4 bases, V lost 0 bases, and 5 bases had no gene match. CDR3 residues: CASSLVGLAMSDTQYF. In DNA, the CDR3 is TGTGCCAGCAGCTTGGTGGGACTAGCGATGTCAGATACGCAGTATTTT.

The genes are TRBV19 and TRBJ1-6; 7 bases are shared with TRBD1. The CDR3 has 17 amino acids. Germline values: CDR1 LNHDA, CDR2 SQIVND (reference sequence). Trimming removed 5 bases from V and 3 bases from J; junction bases left unmatched: 10. The CDR3 spells CASSAPTGTGYNSPLHF. DNA of the CDR3: TGTGCCAGTAGTGCACCGACAGGGACTGGCTATAATTCACCCCTCCACTTT.

This chain joins TRBV27 and TRBJ2-3, with 12 nucleotides matching TRBD2. CDR3 length: 18 amino acids. J lost 0 bases, V lost 4 bases, and 8 bases had no gene match. Germline CDR1 reads MNHEY; CDR2 reads SMNVEV (reference sequence). The CDR3 here is CASSSLGLAGSSTDTQYF. The DNA of the CDR3 is TGTGCCAGCAGTTCCCTAGGACTAGCGGGGTCTAGCACAGATACGCAGTATTTT.

The rearrangement joins TRBV6-6 to TRBJ2-3, with D hard to call. With 6 bases removed from V and 1 base from J, the gap between germline ends came to 8 bases. The CDR3 is made up of 13 amino acids. Germline CDR1 is MNHNY and CDR2 is SVGAGI (reference sequence). CDR3 residues: CASSSTRTDTQYF. The CDR3 DNA follows: TGTGCCAGCAGCTCGACTCGCACAGATACGCAGTATTTT.

CDR3 region: CARQEENTGELFF. The DNA of the CDR3 is TGTGCCCGACAGGAAGAGAACACCGGGGAGCTGTTTTTT. The V call is TRBV30, the J call TRBJ2-2, with D possibly being TRBD1 (6 bases). Germline values: CDR1 GTSNPN, CDR2 SVGIG (reference sequence). Between the trimmed V and J ends, which lost 8 bases and 1 base, there was a span of 11 bases. The CDR3 extends over 13 amino acids.

This chain connects TRBV10-3 to TRBJ1-6, with D possibly being TRBD1 (6 bases). CDR1 ENHRY and CDR2 SYGVKD come from the germline V gene. Between the trimmed V and J ends, which lost 5 bases and 5 bases, there was a span of 10 bases. The CDR3 spans 14 residues. CDR3 sequence (DNA): TGTGCCATCAGTCCGGGACAAGATAATTCACCCCTCCACTTT. This translates into CAISPGQDNSPLHF.

The chain recombines TRBV5-1 with TRBJ1-2; 9 bases agree with TRBD1. Germline CDR1 and CDR2: SGHRS and YFSETQ. The CDR3 extends over 15 amino acids. Trimming took 3 bases from V and 6 from J; bases not matched to a gene: 9. The CDR3 nucleotides are TGCGCCAGCAGCTGGATGGGACAGGGCAAGCATGGCTACACCTTC. Translated: CASSWMGQGKHGYTF.

The chain links TRBV9 to TRBJ2-1, with 9 positions matching TRBD1. The CDR3 contains 15 residues. Germline CDR1 SGDLS, CDR2 YYNGEE. The V segment lost 6 bases and the J segment 5 bases; nucleotides outside the gene matches: 9. The CDR3 DNA is TGTGCCAGCACAACACAGGGGGCGTACGACAATGAGCAGTTCTTC. Translation: CASTTQGAYDNEQFF. Full variable domain (outside the CDR3, taken from reference TRBV9 and TRBJ2-1): DSGVTQTPKHLITATGQRVTLRCSPRSGDLSVYWYQQSLDQGLQFLIQYYNGEERAKGNILERFSAQQFPDLHSELNLSSLELGDSALYFCASTTQGAYDNEQFFGPGTRLTVL.

This chain links TRBV29-1 with TRBJ1-2, with 7 bases fitting TRBD1. The CDR3 has 13 residues. Germline values: CDR1 SQVTM, CDR2 ANQGSEA. V was clipped by 3 bases and J by 6 bases; unmatched bases: 7. Here the CDR3 reads CSVDAGQGDGYTF. CDR3 sequence (DNA): TGCAGCGTTGATGCAGGGCAGGGGGATGGCTACACCTTC. Supplemented by reference TRBV29-1 and TRBJ1-2, the full variable domain reads SAVISQKPSRDICQRGTSLTIQCQVDSQVTMMFWYRQQPGQSLTLIATANQGSEATYESGFVIDKFPISRPNLTFSTLTVSNMSPEDSSIYLCSVDAGQGDGYTFGSGTRLTVV.

The chain carries TRBV3-1 (or the pseudogene TRBV3-2) and TRBJ2-7; TRBD2 aligns across 13 bases. With 2 bases clipped from V and 5 bases from J, the junction kept 6 bases outside the gene matches. Germline V lookup: CDR1 LGHDT, CDR2 YNNKEL (reference sequence). CDR3 length equals 16 residues. Here the CDR3 reads CASSQNSGLAGDEQYF. The DNA of the CDR3 is TGTGCCAGCAGCCAAAACTCAGGACTAGCGGGAGACGAGCAGTACTTC.

The J gene is TRBJ2-1, the V gene TRBV4-3; D remains ambiguous. The CDR3 extends over 13 amino acids. Per the germline V gene, CDR1 is LGHNA and CDR2 is YSLEER. The V and J ends lost 4 bases and 9 bases respectively, with 13 bases between them. For the CDR3, the DNA is TGCGCCAGCAGCCGAGAGTATAGCATTGAGCAGTTCTTC. It encodes CASSREYSIEQFF.

This clone is a singleton in its sample. This chain uses TRBV2 with TRBJ1-2; 10 bases line up with TRBD1. V shed 8 bases, J shed 6 bases, and the junction held 9 bases outside the gene matches. Germline-derived CDR1 and CDR2 are SNHLY and FYNNEI. The CDR3 runs 14 residues. In DNA, the CDR3 is TGTGCCAGCGACAGGGACAGGGGAGGAAATGGCTACACCTTC. Its translation: CASDRDRGGNGYTF. Full variable domain (rest looked up from reference TRBV2 and TRBJ1-2): EPEVTQTPSHQVTQMGQEVILRCVPISNHLYFYWYRQILGQKVEFLVSFYNNEISEKSEIFDDQFSVERPDGSNFTLKIRSTKLEDSAMYFCASDRDRGGNGYTFGSGTRLTVV.

The chain recombines TRBV4-3 with TRBJ2-5, with a tentative D call TRBD1 (5 bases). CDR1 is LGHNA and CDR2 is YSLEER in the germline V gene. The CDR3 totals 13 residues. Trimming took 0 bases from V and 7 from J, leaving 9 bases between them. DNA for the CDR3: TGCGCCAGCAGCCAAGAAGGGGCCGGGACCCAGTACTTC. Translation: CASSQEGAGTQYF.

This chain joins TRBV5-6 and TRBJ2-1; 9 nucleotides match TRBD2. CDR3 length: 16 residues. The junction had 6 bases not matched to a gene; V was cut back by 0 bases and J by 5 bases. Per germline, CDR1 SGHDT and CDR2 YYEEEE. CDR3 sequence reads: CASSLAGAGGDNEQFF. DNA for the CDR3: TGTGCCAGCAGCTTGGCAGGGGCGGGAGGGGACAATGAGCAGTTCTTC.

The CDR3 DNA reads as TGTGCCAGCAGCTTAGTACGGCCGGGCGGGATGGGGTCCGAGCAGTACTTC. Its protein product is CASSLVRPGGMGSEQYF. J is TRBJ2-7 and V is TRBV7-2; a possible D gene is TRBD2 (6 bases). Germline loops: CDR1 SGHTA, CDR2 FQGNSA. The CDR3 length is 17 residues. Trimming removed 1 base at V and 6 bases at J, with 22 bases between.